The clone carrying this TCR beta chain was seen a handful of times. These data are taken from a study of blood T cell repertoires in COVID-19. Overall study context: There were acute and convalescent COVID-19 samples, and they came from the United States, Italy and Spain. Nucleic acid was either cDNA or gDNA, and it came from T cells, B-cell-depleted T cells, or PBMCs.

Germline CDR1 MNHNY, CDR2 SVGAGI (reference sequence). Deletions cut 7 bases from V and 8 bases from J, with 14 bases between. The CDR3 is 12 residues long. Data came from immunoSEQ multiplex PCR; TCRdb stores just in-frame clones and leaves some out. The table records about 160,000 clones, around 84% of them present only once. Seattle-derived patients entered the study during active infection and were followed longitudinally. The gene calls are TRBV6-6 and TRBJ1-2; weak D call: TRBD1 (5 bases). This receptor was obtained from a woman between 50 and 59 years old with COVID-19, enrolled during active disease. Material for sequencing was peripheral blood. CDR3 coding DNA: TGTGCCAGCACCCGGGGGGATTGGGGCTACACCTTC. As protein: CASTRGDWGYTF.